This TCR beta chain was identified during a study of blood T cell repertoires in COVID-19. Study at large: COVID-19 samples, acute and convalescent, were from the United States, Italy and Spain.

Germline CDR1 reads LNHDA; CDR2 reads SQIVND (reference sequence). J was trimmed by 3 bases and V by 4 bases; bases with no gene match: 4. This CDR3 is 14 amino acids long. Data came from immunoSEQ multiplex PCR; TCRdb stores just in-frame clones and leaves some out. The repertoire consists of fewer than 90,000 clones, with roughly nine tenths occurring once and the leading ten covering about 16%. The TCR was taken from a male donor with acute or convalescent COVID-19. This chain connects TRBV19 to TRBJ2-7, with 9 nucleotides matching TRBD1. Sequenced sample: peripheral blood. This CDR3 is CASSTGQGLYEQYF. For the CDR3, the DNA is TGTGCCAGTAGTACGGGACAGGGCCTCTACGAGCAGTACTTC.